The 9 T cell receptor beta chains in this list originate from one sample, sequenced in a study of monozygotic twins with inflammatory bowel disease. TCRdb reprocessed the 5' RACE reads and reports one entry per CDR3 protein, with no DNA. The specimen's table records about 300,000 distinct CDR3 sequences. The sequenced material came from blood. The source of these receptors is a human donor with ulcerative colitis or Crohn's disease, or a healthy co-twin of an affected twin (not recorded which).

This chain connects TRBV20-1 to TRBJ2-2; TCRdb lists TRBD1, though no DNA is available to test this call. Germline CDR1 and CDR2: DFQATT and SNEGSKA (reference sequence). There are 13 residues in the CDR3. The CDR3: CSANPGGAGELFF.

The V call is TRBV30, the J call TRBJ1-5; TCRdb reports TRBD1, a call that lacks DNA to check it against. There are 14 residues in the CDR3. Germline lookup yields CDR1 GTSNPN and CDR2 SVGIG (reference sequence). The CDR3: CAWRQGESNQPQHF.

The rearrangement uses TRBV6-1 and TRBJ2-2; without DNA, the TCRdb call of TRBD2 cannot be checked. Germline CDR1 is MNHNS and CDR2 is SASEGT. CDR3 size: 17 residues. CDR3: CASRAREAARGSGELFF.

The V and J genes are TRBV30 and TRBJ2-7; no DNA is available, so the TRBD1 call from TCRdb remains unchecked. The CDR3 totals 16 residues. In germline, CDR1 is GTSNPN, CDR2 SVGIG (reference sequence). The CDR3 is CAWSPFGTGLSYEQYF.

This chain joins TRBV10-1 and TRBJ1-1; the TRBD1 assignment by TCRdb is unverifiable without DNA. CDR1 and CDR2 from the germline V gene are WNHNN and SYGVQD (reference sequence). The CDR3 contains 13 residues. The CDR3 is CASSESGRGRAFF.

The genes are TRBV5-1 and TRBJ2-3; TCRdb gives TRBD1 as the D gene, but with no DNA this cannot be confirmed. The CDR3 has 14 residues. Germline V gene lookup returns CDR1 SGHRS and CDR2 YFSETQ. CDR3 amino acids: CASSWVGPADTQYF.

The chain employs TRBV7-2 and TRBJ2-1. This CDR3 region has 13 residues. CDR1 is SGHTA, CDR2 FQGNSA, per germline. The CDR3 sequence: CASSLARDNEQFF. Looking up the rest from reference TRBV7-2 and TRBJ2-1 gives the full variable domain: GAGVSQSPSNKVTEKGKDVELRCDPISGHTALYWYRQSLGQGLEFLIYFQGNSAPDKSGLPSDRFSAERTGGSVSTLTIQRTQQEDSAVYLCASSLARDNEQFFGPGTRLTVL.

The V gene is TRBV4-2, the J gene TRBJ2-5; TCRdb indicates TRBD1, and absent DNA this call remains unverified. This CDR3 contains 17 residues. CDR1 LGHNA and CDR2 YNFKEQ come from the germline V gene. The CDR3 sequence is CASSHTPPRTGWQTQYF.

This chain uses TRBV12-3 or TRBV12-4 with TRBJ2-7; TCRdb names TRBD2, which stays unverified in the absence of DNA. This CDR3 spans 15 amino acids. The CDR3 protein is CASSKTSGTYYEQYF.